This T cell receptor (beta chain) is from a study of blood T cell repertoires in COVID-19. About the study: COVID-19 samples, acute and convalescent, were from the United States, Italy and Spain.

This table comes from immunoSEQ multiplex PCR, and its TCRdb copy is limited to in-frame clones, with some not included. The sample includes fewer than 250,000 clones, about 88% of them seen just once. Germline V gene lookup returns CDR1 LGHDT and CDR2 YNNKEL (reference sequence). Trimming removed 5 bases at V and 4 bases at J, with 17 bases between. This CDR3 has 16 amino acids. This TCR was sampled from a man between 25 and 39 years old with acute or convalescent COVID-19. Sequencing input: peripheral blood. This sequence joins TRBV3-1 (or the pseudogene TRBV3-2) and TRBJ2-2; perhaps TRBD2 as D (5 bases). CDR3 loop: CASSLILRARTGELFF. The DNA for the CDR3 is TGTGCCAGCAGCTTGATTTTGAGGGCGCGCACCGGGGAGCTGTTTTTT.